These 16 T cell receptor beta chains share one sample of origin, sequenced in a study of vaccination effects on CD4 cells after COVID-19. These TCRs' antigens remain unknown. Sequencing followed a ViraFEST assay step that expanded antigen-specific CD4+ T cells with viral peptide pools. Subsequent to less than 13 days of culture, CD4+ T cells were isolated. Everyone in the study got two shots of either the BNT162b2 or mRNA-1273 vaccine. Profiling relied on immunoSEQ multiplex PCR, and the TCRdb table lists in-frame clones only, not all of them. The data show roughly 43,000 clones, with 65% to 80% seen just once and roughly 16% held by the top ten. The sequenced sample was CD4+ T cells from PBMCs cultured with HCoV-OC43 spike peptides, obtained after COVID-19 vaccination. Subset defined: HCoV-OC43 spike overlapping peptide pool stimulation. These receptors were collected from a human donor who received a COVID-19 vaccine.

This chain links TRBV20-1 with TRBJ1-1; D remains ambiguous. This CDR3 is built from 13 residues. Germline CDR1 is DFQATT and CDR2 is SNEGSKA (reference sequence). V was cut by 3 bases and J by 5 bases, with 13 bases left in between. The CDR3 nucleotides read TGCAGTGCTAGTCAGAGTAGAGGGACTGAAGCTTTCTTT. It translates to CSASQSRGTEAFF.

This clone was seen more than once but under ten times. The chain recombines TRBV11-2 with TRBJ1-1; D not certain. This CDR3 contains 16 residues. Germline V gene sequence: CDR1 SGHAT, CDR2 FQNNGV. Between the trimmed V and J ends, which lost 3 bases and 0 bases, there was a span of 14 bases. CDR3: CASSLKFGEMNTEAFF. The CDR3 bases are TGTGCCAGCAGCTTGAAATTCGGGGAAATGAACACTGAAGCTTTCTTT.

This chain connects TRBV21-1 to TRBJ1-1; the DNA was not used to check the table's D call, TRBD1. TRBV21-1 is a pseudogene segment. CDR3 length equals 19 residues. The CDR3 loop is CASSKEGTGTEKTGTEAFF. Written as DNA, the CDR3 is TGTGCCAGCAGCAAAGAGGGAACCGGGACAGAAAAAACGGGGACTGAAGCTTTCTTT.

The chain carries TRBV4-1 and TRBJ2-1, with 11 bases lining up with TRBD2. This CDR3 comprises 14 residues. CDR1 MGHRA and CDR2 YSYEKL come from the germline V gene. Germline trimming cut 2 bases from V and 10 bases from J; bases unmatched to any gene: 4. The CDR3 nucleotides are TGCGCCAGCAGCCAATTTAGCGGGGGGGCCGAGCAGTTCTTC. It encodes CASSQFSGGAEQFF.

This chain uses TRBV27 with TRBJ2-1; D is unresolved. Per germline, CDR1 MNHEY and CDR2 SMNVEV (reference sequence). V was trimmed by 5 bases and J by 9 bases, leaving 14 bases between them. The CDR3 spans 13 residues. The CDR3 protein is CASSPLLSGEQFF. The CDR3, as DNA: TGTGCCAGCAGTCCCCTCCTTAGTGGTGAGCAGTTCTTC.

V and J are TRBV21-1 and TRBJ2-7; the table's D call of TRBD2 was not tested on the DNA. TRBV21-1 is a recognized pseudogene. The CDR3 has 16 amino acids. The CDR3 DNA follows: TGTGCCAGCAGCAAGGGGAGTAGGGAAGACATCTACGAGCAGTACTTC. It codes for CASSKGSREDIYEQYF.

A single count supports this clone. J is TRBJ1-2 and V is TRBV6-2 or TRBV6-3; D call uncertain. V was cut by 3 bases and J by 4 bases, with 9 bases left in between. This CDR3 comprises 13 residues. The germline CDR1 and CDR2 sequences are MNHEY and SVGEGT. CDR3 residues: CASSYGRPYGYTF. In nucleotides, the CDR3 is TGTGCCAGCAGTTATGGGCGGCCCTATGGCTACACCTTC.

The CDR3 DNA reads as TGTGCCAGCAGCTTGGCCGACGGCTCCTACAATGAGCAGTTCTTC. This translates into CASSLADGSYNEQFF. The J gene is TRBJ2-1, the V gene TRBV5-4, with D uncertain. Germline V gene lookup returns CDR1 SGHNT and CDR2 YYREEE (reference sequence). Between the trimmed V and J ends, which lost 0 bases and 0 bases, there was a span of 7 bases. This CDR3 has 15 amino acids.

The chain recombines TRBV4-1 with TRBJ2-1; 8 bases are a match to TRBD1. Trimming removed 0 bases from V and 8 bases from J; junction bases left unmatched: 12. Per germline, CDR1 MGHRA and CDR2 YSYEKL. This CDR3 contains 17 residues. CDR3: CASSQDPSGTGVYEQFF. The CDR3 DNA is TGCGCCAGCAGCCAAGACCCTTCCGGGACAGGTGTATATGAGCAGTTCTTC.

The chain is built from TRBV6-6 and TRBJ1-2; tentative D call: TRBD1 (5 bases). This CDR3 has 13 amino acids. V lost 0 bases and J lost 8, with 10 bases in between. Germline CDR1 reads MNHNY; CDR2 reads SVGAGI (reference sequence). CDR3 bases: TGTGCCAGCAGTTACTCGAACGGGGACGGCTACACCTTC. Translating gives CASSYSNGDGYTF.

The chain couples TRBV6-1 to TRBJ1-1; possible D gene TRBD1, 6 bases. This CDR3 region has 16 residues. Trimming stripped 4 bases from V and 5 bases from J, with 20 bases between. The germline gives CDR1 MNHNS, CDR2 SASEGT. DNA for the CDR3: TGTGCCAGCAGTGGAGCGGGAATAGGGGGTCAAACTGAAGCTTTCTTT. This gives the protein CASSGAGIGGQTEAFF.

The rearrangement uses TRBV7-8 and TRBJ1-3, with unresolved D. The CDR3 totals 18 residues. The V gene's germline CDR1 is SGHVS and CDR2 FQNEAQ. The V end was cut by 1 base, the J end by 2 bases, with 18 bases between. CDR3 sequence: CASSLVGAVTGAGNTIYF. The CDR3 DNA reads TGTGCCAGCAGCTTAGTAGGAGCCGTTACTGGAGCTGGAAACACCATATATTTT.

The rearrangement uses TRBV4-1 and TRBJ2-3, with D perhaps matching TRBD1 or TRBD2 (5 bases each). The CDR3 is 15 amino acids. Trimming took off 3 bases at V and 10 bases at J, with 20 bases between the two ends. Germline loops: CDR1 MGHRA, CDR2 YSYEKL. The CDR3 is CASSQAGTSGLAQYF. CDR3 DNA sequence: TGCGCCAGCAGCCAGGCTGGGACGTCGGGTTTGGCGCAGTATTTT.

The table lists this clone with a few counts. CDR3 sequence (DNA): TGTGCCAGCAGTTACGACCATGCAGGGTACGGCTACACCTTC. This sequence encodes CASSYDHAGYGYTF. This rearrangement joins TRBV6-5 to TRBJ1-2, with TRBD1 as a possible D gene (5 bases). The germline CDR1 and CDR2 sequences are MNHEY and SVGAGI. This CDR3 has 14 amino acids. V lost 2 bases to trimming and J lost 8 bases, with 15 bases between them.

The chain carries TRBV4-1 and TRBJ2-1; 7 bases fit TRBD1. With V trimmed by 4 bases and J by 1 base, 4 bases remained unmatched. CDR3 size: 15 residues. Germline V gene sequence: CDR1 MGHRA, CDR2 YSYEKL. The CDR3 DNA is TGCGCCAGCAGCCGGGACAGCGGATCCTACAATGAGCAGTTCTTC. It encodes CASSRDSGSYNEQFF.

The CDR3, as DNA: TGTGCCAGCTCAGCCGACAGTGGAGGTGAAAAACTGTTTTTT. Encoded protein: CASSADSGGEKLFF. This chain joins TRBV18 and TRBJ1-4; weak D call: TRBD1 (5 bases). This CDR3 has 14 amino acids. Germline V lookup: CDR1 KGHSH, CDR2 LQKENI. V gave up 5 bases and J gave up 7 bases, with 14 bases separating them.